The rows below give T cell receptor beta chains drawn from one sample of a study of blood T cell repertoires in COVID-19. Assay: immunoSEQ multiplex PCR; the TCRdb copy retains only in-frame clones and omits some. Altogether around 470,000 clones are present, roughly 88% being singletons, with the ten largest covering about 0.57%. Sequencing was performed on PBMCs or T cells enriched from blood (not recorded which). The origin of the receptors is a man in his late teens or twenties who had recovered from COVID-19. Both conserved end residues are part of each CDR3. The order of the fields is J gene, V gene, clone size, D gene, CDR3 DNA, CDR3 protein. The D gene is left open where the match is weak. The size entry is marked missing in some rows and otherwise reads once, few, many or a size class.

>TRBJ2-3|TRBV11-3|-|-
TGTGCCAGCAGCCTACTCTACACAGATACGCAGTATTTT
CASSLLYTDTQYF
>TRBJ1-1|TRBV18|-|TRBD1
TGTGCCAGCTCACCAAGACAGGGGGCGGGCACTGAAGCTTTCTTT
CASSPRQGAGTEAFF
>TRBJ2-3|TRBV5-4|once|TRBD2
TGTGCCAGCAGCTCGGGACTAGCCCCTATCACAGATACGCAGTATTTT
CASSSGLAPITDTQYF
>TRBJ2-3|TRBV5-4|-|-
TGTGCCAGCAGCTTGGTGTCAGGTAGCACAGATACGCAGTATTTT
CASSLVSGSTDTQYF
>TRBJ1-6|TRBV6-5|-|TRBD1
TGTGCCAGCGGGGACAGTGGAGATTCACCCCTCCACTTT
CASGDSGDSPLHF
>TRBJ1-6|TRBV4-2|-|TRBD1
TGTGCCAGCAGCCCTCAACAGGGGTTTTTGGATTCACCCCTCCACTTT
CASSPQQGFLDSPLHF
>TRBJ1-1|TRBV9|-|-
TGTGCCAGCAGCGTAGCCCCGTCAGCAGGGGACACTGAAGCTTTCTTT
CASSVAPSAGDTEAFF
>TRBJ2-4|TRBV15|-|TRBD1
TGTGCCACCAGCGGTGAGGGACAGGGCTCACGAGAGGAAAACATTCAGTACTTC
CATSGEGQGSREENIQYF
>TRBJ2-5|TRBV7-9|-|TRBD1
TGTGCCAGCAGCTTATCCCGGGACAGGGAAGCGGAGACCCAGTACTTC
CASSLSRDREAETQYF
>TRBJ1-1|TRBV9|once|-
TGTGCCAGCAGCGACAGCTTAATGAACACTGAAGCTTTCTTT
CASSDSLMNTEAFF
>TRBJ1-2|TRBV23-1|-|-
TGCGCCAGCAGTCAAAGACAGTACACCTTC
CASSQRQYTF
>TRBJ1-4|TRBV7-6|-|-
TGTGCCAGCAGCTTAGCAGGGGCAGCTAATGAAAAACTGTTTTTT
CASSLAGAANEKLFF
>TRBJ2-7|TRBV27|-|TRBD2
TGTGCCAGCAGCAAAATACTAGCGGGAGCCCACGAGCAGTACTTC
CASSKILAGAHEQYF
>TRBJ2-1|TRBV28|-|-
TGTGCCAGCGGCCAGGGTTGGTCCTACAATGAGCAGTTCTTC
CASGQGWSYNEQFF
>TRBJ1-5|TRBV19|-|-
TGTGCCAGTAGTATATCGCCTGGGGCCGAAAATCAGCCCCAGCATTTT
CASSISPGAENQPQHF
>TRBJ1-1|TRBV11-1|-|TRBD1
TGTGCCAGCAGCGTTTGGGACAGTAGATTGAACACTGAAGCTTTCTTT
CASSVWDSRLNTEAFF
>TRBJ1-5|TRBV28|once|-
TGTGCCACAACTATATCGACTGTCGTGAAACAGCCCCAGCATTTT
CATTISTVVKQPQHF
>TRBJ2-7|TRBV2|once|TRBD1
TGTGCCAGCAGTAGGGACAGGGGAGGCTACGAGCAGTACTTC
CASSRDRGGYEQYF
>TRBJ1-5|TRBV5-1|-|TRBD1
TGCGCCAGCAGTTGGACAGGGGAACCGCCCCAGCATTTT
CASSWTGEPPQHF
>TRBJ1-4|TRBV15|-|-
TGTGCCACCAGCAGAGGAGCCGCAACTAATGAAAAACTGTTTTTT
CATSRGAATNEKLFF
>TRBJ2-3|TRBV4-2|-|TRBD2
TGTGCCAGCAGCCAATCCCTAGCGGGAGGGGTCACAGATACGCAGTATTTT
CASSQSLAGGVTDTQYF
>TRBJ1-5|TRBV19|-|-
TGTGCCAGTAGTCCAGGTAATCAGCCCCAGCATTTT
CASSPGNQPQHF
>TRBJ2-2|TRBV5-1|-|TRBD2
TGCGCCAGCAGCTACAGCGGGGGGTACACCGGGGAGCTGTTTTTT
CASSYSGGYTGELFF